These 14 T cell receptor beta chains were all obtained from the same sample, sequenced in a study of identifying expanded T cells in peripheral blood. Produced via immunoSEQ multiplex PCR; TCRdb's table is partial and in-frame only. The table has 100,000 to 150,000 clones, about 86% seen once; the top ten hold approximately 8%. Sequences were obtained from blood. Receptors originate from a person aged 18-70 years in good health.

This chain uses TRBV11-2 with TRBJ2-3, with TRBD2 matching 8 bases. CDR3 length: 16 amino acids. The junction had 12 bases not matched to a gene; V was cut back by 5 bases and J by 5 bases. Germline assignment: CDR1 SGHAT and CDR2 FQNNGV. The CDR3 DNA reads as TGTGCCAGCAGCCCGGAGCGGGAGAGAGGTGGAGATACGCAGTATTTT. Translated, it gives CASSPERERGGDTQYF.

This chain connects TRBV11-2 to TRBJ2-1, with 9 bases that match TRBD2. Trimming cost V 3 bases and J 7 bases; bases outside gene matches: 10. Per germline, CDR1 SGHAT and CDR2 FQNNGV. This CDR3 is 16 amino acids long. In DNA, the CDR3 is TGTGCCAGCAGCTTTCGGGCGGGGGGGCCCAGGAATGAGCAGTTCTTC. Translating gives CASSFRAGGPRNEQFF.

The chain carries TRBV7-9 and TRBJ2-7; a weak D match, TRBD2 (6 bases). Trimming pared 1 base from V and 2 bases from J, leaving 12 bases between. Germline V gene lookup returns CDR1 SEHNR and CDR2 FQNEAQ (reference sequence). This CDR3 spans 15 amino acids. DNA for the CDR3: TGTGCCAGCAGCTTAGGAAGCGGGCAGACCTACGAGCAGTACTTC. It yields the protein CASSLGSGQTYEQYF.

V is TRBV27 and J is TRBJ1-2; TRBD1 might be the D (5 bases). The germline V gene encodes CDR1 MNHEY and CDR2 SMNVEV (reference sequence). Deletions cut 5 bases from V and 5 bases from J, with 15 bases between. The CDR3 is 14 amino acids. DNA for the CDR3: TGTGCCAGCAGTCGGAGGGGCGATGGGTATGGCTACACCTTC. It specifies CASSRRGDGYGYTF.

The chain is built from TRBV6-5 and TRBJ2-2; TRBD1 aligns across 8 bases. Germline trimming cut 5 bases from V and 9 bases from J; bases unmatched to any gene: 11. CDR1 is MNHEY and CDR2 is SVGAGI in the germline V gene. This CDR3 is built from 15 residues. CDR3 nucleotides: TGTGCCAGCAGTCCAGGACAGGGATTGTACCGGGAGCTGTTTTTT. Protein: CASSPGQGLYRELFF.

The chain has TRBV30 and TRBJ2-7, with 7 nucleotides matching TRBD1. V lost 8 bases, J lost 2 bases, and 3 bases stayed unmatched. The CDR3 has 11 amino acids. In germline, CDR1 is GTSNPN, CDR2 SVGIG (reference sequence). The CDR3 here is CALQGPYEQYF. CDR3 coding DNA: TGTGCCCTACAGGGGCCCTACGAGCAGTACTTC. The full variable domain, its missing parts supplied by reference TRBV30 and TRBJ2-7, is SQTIHQWPATLVQPVGSPLSLECTVEGTSNPNLYWYRQAAGRGLQLLFYSVGIGQISSEVPQNLSASRPQDRQFILSSKKLLLSDSGFYLCALQGPYEQYFGPGTRLTVT.

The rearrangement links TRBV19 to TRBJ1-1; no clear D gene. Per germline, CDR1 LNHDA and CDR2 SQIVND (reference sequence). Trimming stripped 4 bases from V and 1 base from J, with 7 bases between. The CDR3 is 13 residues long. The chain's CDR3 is CASSSQRNTEAFF. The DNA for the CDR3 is TGTGCCAGTAGTAGCCAGCGGAACACTGAAGCTTTCTTT.

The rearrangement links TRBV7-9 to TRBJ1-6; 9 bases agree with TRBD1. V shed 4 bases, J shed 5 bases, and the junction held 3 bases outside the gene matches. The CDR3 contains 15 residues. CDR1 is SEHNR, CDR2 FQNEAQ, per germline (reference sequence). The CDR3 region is CASSSGTGHNSPLHF. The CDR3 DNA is TGTGCCAGCAGCTCCGGGACAGGGCATAATTCACCCCTCCACTTT.

This CDR3 is CAISEPSGSTADTQYF. CDR3 in DNA: TGTGCCATCAGTGAGCCTAGCGGGAGCACGGCAGATACGCAGTATTTT. The J gene is TRBJ2-3, the V gene TRBV10-3; 10 bases match TRBD2. This CDR3 is 16 amino acids long. The J segment lost 4 bases and the V segment lost 2 bases, leaving 6 bases of the junction unmatched. Germline assignment: CDR1 ENHRY and CDR2 SYGVKD.

CDR3 sequence: CASSVGWGEQFF. The CDR3 DNA reads TGTGCCAGCAGTGTGGGGTGGGGGGAGCAGTTCTTC. V gene TRBV2 combines with J gene TRBJ2-1; D tentatively fits TRBD1 or TRBD2 (5 bases each). The germline V gene has CDR1 SNHLY and CDR2 FYNNEI. Trimming removed 4 bases at V and 10 bases at J, with 11 bases between. This CDR3 comprises 12 residues.

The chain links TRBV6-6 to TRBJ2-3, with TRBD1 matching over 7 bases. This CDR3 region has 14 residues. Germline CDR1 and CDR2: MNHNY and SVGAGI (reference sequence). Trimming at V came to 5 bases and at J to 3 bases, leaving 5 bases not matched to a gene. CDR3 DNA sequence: TGTGCCAGCAGTCCAGGACAGGTAACAGATACGCAGTATTTT. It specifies CASSPGQVTDTQYF.

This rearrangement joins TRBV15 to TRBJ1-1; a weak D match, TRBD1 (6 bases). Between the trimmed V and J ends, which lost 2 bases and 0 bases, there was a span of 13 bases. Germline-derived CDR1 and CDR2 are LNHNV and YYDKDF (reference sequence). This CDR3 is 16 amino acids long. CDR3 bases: TGTGCCACCAGCAGACTAAGACAGGCCATGAACACTGAAGCTTTCTTT. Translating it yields CATSRLRQAMNTEAFF.

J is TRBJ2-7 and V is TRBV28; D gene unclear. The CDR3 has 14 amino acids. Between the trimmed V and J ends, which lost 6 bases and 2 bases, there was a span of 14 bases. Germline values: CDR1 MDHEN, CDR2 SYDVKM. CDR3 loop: CASSSGQVPYEQYF. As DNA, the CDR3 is TGTGCCAGCAGCTCCGGCCAGGTCCCCTACGAGCAGTACTTC.

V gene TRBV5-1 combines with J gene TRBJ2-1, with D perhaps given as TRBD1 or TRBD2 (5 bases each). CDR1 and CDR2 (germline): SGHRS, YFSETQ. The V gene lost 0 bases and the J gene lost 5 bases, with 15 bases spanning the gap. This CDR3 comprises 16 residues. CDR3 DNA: TGCGCCAGCAGCTTGGCCCAAGGGACGGTCGACAATGAGCAGTTCTTC. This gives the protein CASSLAQGTVDNEQFF.